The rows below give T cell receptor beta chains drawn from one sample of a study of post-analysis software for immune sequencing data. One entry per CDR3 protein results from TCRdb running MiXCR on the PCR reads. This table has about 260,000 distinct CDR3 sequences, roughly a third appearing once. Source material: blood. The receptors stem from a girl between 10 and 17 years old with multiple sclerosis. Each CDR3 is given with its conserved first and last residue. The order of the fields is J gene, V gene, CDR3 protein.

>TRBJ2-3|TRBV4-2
CASSQGPSGRTISTDTQYF
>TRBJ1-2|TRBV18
CASSMTGDYYGYTF
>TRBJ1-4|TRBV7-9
CASSELEGANEKLFF
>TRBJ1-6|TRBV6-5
CASSVTENSPLHF
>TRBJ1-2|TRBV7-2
CASSSARLTGDGYTF
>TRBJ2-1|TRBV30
CAWSVTGVEQFF
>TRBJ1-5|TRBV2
CASLRSRQGGNQPQHF
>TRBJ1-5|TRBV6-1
CASSETGNQPQHF
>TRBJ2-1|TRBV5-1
CASSSTGELYNEQFF
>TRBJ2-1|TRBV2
CARTTEDSYNEQFF
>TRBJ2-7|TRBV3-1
CASSQNGVSYEQYF
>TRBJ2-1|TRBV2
CASSVLEGHEQFF
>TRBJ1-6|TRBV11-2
CASSPRDSFYNSPLHF
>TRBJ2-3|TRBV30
CAWRRGLGTDTQYF
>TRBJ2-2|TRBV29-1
CSVEPGNTGELFF
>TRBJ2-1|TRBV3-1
CASSSTSGRGNEQFF
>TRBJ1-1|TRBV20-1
CSARAVRGDTEAFF
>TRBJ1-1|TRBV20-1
CSASPWKGEAFF
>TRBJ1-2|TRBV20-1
CSARDVQGARGYTF
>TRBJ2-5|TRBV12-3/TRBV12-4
CASSFAARRTQETQYF
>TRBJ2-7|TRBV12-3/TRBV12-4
CASSSGQPDGTYEQYF
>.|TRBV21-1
CASSKHGLAFYEQYF
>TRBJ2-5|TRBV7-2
CASSFSITETQYF
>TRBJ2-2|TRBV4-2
CASSLNTGELFF
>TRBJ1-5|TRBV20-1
CSASTVDGYQPQHF
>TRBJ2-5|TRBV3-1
CASSQDEGPIQETQYF
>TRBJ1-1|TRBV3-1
CASSSGVMNTEAFF
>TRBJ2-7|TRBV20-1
CSARDSGTGSYEQYF
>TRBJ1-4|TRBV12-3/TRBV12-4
CASSPGQLNEKLFF
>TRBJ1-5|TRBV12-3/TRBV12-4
CASSPDSRNQPQHF
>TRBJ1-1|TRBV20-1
CSASKLFGGTEAFF
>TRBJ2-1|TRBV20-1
CSASRGSSYNEQFF
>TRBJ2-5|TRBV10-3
CAISDGLAGGQETQYF
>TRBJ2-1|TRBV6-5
CASSYEVRSYNEQFF
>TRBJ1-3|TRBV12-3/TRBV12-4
CASNLGQAGNTIYF
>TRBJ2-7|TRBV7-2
CASSRASAGSYEQYF
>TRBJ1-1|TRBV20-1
CSALRIGAEAFF
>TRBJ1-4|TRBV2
CASHLKGGTNEKLFF
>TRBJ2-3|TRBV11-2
CASSLAGREGRGDTQYF
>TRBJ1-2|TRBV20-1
CSATKDSWYGYTF